This record concerns one T cell receptor (beta chain) sequence. Generated by immunoSEQ multiplex PCR, the TCRdb table keeps only in-frame clones and is missing some. The data hold 40,000 to 55,000 clones, with approximately 92% observed a single time. The data are from a study of OX40 agonist ivuxolimab in advanced cancers. Germline V CDR1 and CDR2: SGHNT, YENEEA. V gave up 7 bases and J gave up 3 bases, with 3 bases separating them. This CDR3 is built from 11 residues. This TCR was recovered from an adult with an advanced solid tumor such as melanoma, head and neck, liver or kidney cancer. V gene TRBV11-3 combines with J gene TRBJ2-2, with D hard to call. The sample was CD4+ or CD8+ T cells sorted from blood, taken in a trial of the OX40 agonist ivuxolimab. CDR3: CASTDTGELFF. In DNA, the CDR3 is TGTGCCAGCACCGACACCGGGGAGCTGTTTTTT.